This TCR beta chain was captured in a study of shared clonotypes between healthy human individuals. Broader study findings: At large depth, rarefaction still showed sorted-subset sequencing to be incomplete.

TCRdb keeps only in-frame clones here, not all; method: immunoSEQ multiplex PCR. The table lists about 2.4 million clones, roughly 92% of them singletons. Trimming shortened V by 6 bases and J by 5 bases, and 19 bases separated the two germline ends. The germline CDR1 and CDR2 sequences are SEHNR and FQNEAQ (reference sequence). The CDR3 consists of 16 residues. Everyone who donated was a Caucasian adult who lived in Nashville, Tennessee. To note about this clone: No antigen is known for it.

The sample taken for sequencing was naive CD4+ T cells sorted from blood. The subset here: CD45RA+ positively selected. This chain uses TRBV7-9 with TRBJ1-4; D may be TRBD1 (5 bases). The clonotype was recovered from a man aged 18-30 years in good health. CDR3 sequence (DNA): TGTGCCAGCAGTAAAGGGGTAGAGGAATACAATGAAAAACTGTTTTTT. Protein sequence: CASSKGVEEYNEKLFF. Supplemented by reference TRBV7-9 and TRBJ1-4, the full variable domain reads DTGVSQNPRHKITKRGQNVTFRCDPISEHNRLYWYRQTLGQGPEFLTYFQNEAQLEKSRLLSDRFSAERPKGSFSTLEIQRTEQGDSAMYLCASSKGVEEYNEKLFFGSGTQLSVL.